Given below is one T cell receptor beta chain in context. Its antigen remains unknown. A much larger clone lies a single base off, so this may be a read error. TCRdb processed the reads anew with MiXCR; each CDR3 protein has one entry. The sample records about 920,000 distinct CDR3 sequences, around 32% being singletons. The record originates from a study of T cell repertoires in cytomegalovirus infection. Sequencing was performed on cultured CD8+ T cells from PBMCs, taken from culture after CMV antigen stimulation. The clonotype comes from a human donor in good health (CMV status not recorded). Some clones in this sample may be carry-over from other donors' samples.

CDR3 coding DNA: TGTGCCAGCAGCCCGGAGGGCCACTACGAGCAGTACGTC. Translated, it gives CASSPEGHYEQYV. The chain uses TRBV12-3 or TRBV12-4 and TRBJ2-7; maybe TRBD2 (6 bases). This CDR3 spans 13 amino acids. The V end was cut by 6 bases, the J end by 3 bases, with 12 bases between.